These 5 T cell receptor beta chains share one sample of origin, sequenced in a study of cytomegalovirus exposure and HLA in healthy donors. Repertoires were generated with immunoSEQ multiplex PCR, while TCRdb's copy carries only in-frame clones and drops some. The data contain 200,000 to 250,000 clones, approximately 90% of them singletons. Material: PBMCs. All receptors derive from a woman in her late teens or twenties in good health and CMV-seronegative.

The chain combines TRBV6-1 with TRBJ1-5; 7 positions agree with TRBD1. Germline values: CDR1 MNHNS, CDR2 SASEGT. V lost 7 bases to trimming and J lost 2 bases; unmatched junction nucleotides: 8. This CDR3 is built from 15 residues. DNA of the CDR3: TGTGCCAGCACATTACAGGGGAATGGCAATCAGCCCCAGCATTTT. Its protein product is CASTLQGNGNQPQHF.

This chain uses TRBV11-2 with TRBJ2-1; a weak D match, TRBD1 (7 bases). Germline assignment: CDR1 SGHAT and CDR2 FQNNGV. The ends were cut back, 0 bases at V and 8 bases at J, with 17 bases in the middle. This CDR3 is built from 16 residues. The CDR3 loop is CASSLDLSGGWDEQFF. CDR3 bases: TGTGCCAGCAGCTTAGATTTATCAGGGGGGTGGGATGAGCAGTTCTTC.

The chain couples TRBV30 to TRBJ2-7, with TRBD2 identical over 8 bases. Trimming at V came to 4 bases and at J to 2 bases, leaving 7 bases not matched to a gene. The CDR3 contains 14 residues. CDR1 and CDR2 (germline): GTSNPN, SVGIG (reference sequence). The CDR3 sequence is CAWKFSGKAYEQYF. As DNA, the CDR3 is TGTGCCTGGAAGTTTAGCGGGAAGGCCTACGAGCAGTACTTC.

The gene calls are TRBV6-5 and TRBJ2-2, with TRBD1 as a possible D gene (5 bases). The ends were cut back, 8 bases at V and 3 bases at J, with 10 bases in the middle. This CDR3 region has 13 residues. Germline V gene lookup returns CDR1 MNHEY and CDR2 SVGAGI. This CDR3 is CASRKGDTGELFF. DNA for the CDR3: TGTGCCAGCCGAAAAGGGGACACCGGGGAGCTGTTTTTT.

The J gene is TRBJ2-7, the V gene TRBV19, with TRBD2 identical over 10 bases. The germline CDR1 and CDR2 sequences are LNHDA and SQIVND (reference sequence). The CDR3 loop spans 15 amino acids. V gave up 4 bases and J gave up 5 bases; unmatched junction bases: 8. CDR3 nucleotide sequence: TGTGCCAGTAGTAAATTAGCGGGAGGTTCCCACGAGCAGTACTTC. It is translated as CASSKLAGGSHEQYF.